The clone carrying this T cell receptor beta chain was seen a single time. Participants reported their clinical history, and cohort assignment relied on those reports. A COVID-19 case was met by exposed participants within 2 weeks before study entry. The data derive from a study of blood T cell repertoires in COVID-19. Assay used: immunoSEQ multiplex PCR; TCRdb lists only in-frame clones, some missing. This sample carries a few hundred thousand clones, 90% of them seen once, and the ten largest clones take approximately 15%. This receptor was obtained from a man between 25 and 39 years old who had been exposed to COVID-19. The specimen sequenced was PBMCs or T cells enriched from blood (not recorded which).

In DNA, the CDR3 is TGTGCCAGCAGTGATCGGGGACACGAAGCTTTCTTT. It is translated as CASSDRGHEAFF. V gene TRBV25-1 combines with J gene TRBJ1-1, with D maybe TRBD1 (6 bases). Germline V gene sequence: CDR1 MGHDK, CDR2 SYGVNS. CDR3 length equals 12 residues. V lost 3 bases, J lost 8 bases, and 10 bases lay in between.